This is a list of T cell receptor beta chains from one sample in a study of T cell repertoires in cytomegalovirus infection. Via MiXCR, TCRdb re-called the reads, giving one row per CDR3 protein. This sample has about 340,000 distinct CDR3 sequences, with 25% to 30% found just once. Their antigen targets remain unknown. Source: cultured PBMCs, taken from culture after CMV antigen stimulation. The receptors here all came from a human donor in good health (CMV status not recorded). Some clones in this sample may be carry-over from other donors' samples. CDR3s include the opening cysteine and the closing phenylalanine or tryptophan. Each record gives: D gene, clone size, J gene, V gene, CDR3 protein, CDR3 DNA. The D gene is left open where the match is weak. The size field is filled for only some rows; it gives once, few, many or a size class.

. . TRBJ2-5 TRBV5-4 CASSREPDQETQYF TGTGCCAGCAGCCGAGAGCCAGACCAAGAGACCCAGTACTTC
. . TRBJ2-3 TRBV7-9 CASNPGQVRNTQYF TGTGCCAGCAATCCGGGGCAGGTCAGGAATACGCAGTATTTT
. . TRBJ1-2 TRBV12-3/TRBV12-4 CATTGRGPNGYTF TGTGCCACCACCGGGCGGGGACCCAATGGCTACACCTTC
TRBD1 . TRBJ2-1 TRBV10-3 CAISKTGQGLNEQFF TGTGCCATCAGTAAGACGGGACAGGGCCTCAATGAGCAGTTCTTC
. . TRBJ2-4 TRBV6-1 CASSATGPGIQYF TGTGCCAGCAGTGCAACAGGGCCCGGCATTCAGTACTTC
. . TRBJ2-2 TRBV2 CASSERTTNTGELFF TGTGCCAGCAGTGAAAGGACTACGAACACCGGGGAGCTGTTTTTT
. many TRBJ1-2 TRBV7-3 CASSPGPPRSYGYTF TGTGCCAGCAGCCCGGGACCTCCTCGTAGCTATGGCTACACCTTC
TRBD1 . TRBJ1-2 TRBV4-2 CASSPRQGSFNYGYTF TGTGCCAGCAGCCCCAGACAGGGCTCATTTAACTATGGCTACACCTTC
TRBD1 . TRBJ2-5 TRBV28 CASSLFLGQGAETQYF TGTGCCAGCAGTTTATTCCTGGGACAGGGGGCCGAGACCCAGTACTTC
. few TRBJ2-1 TRBV20-1 CSARDPSTGAYNEQFF TGCAGTGCTAGAGACCCTTCTACGGGGGCCTACAATGAGCAGTTCTTC
. few TRBJ1-2 TRBV7-2 CASSLAGRKDGYTF TGTGCCAGCAGCTTAGCAGGTCGGAAGGATGGCTACACCTTC
TRBD1 . TRBJ2-3 TRBV11-2 CASTQSGTGSTDTQYF TGTGCCAGCACCCAATCCGGGACAGGAAGCACAGATACGCAGTATTTT
. . TRBJ2-3 TRBV28 CASSLIGGRTDTQYF TGTGCCAGCAGTTTAATTGGAGGTCGCACAGATACGCAGTATTTT
. once TRBJ1-1 TRBV12-3/TRBV12-4 CASSFGSQVRAFF TGTGCCAGCAGTTTCGGGTCTCAAGTTCGGGCTTTCTTT
. many TRBJ1-4 TRBV6-1 CASSPTGPNEKLFF TGTGCCAGCAGTCCGACAGGTCCTAATGAAAAACTGTTTTTT
. few TRBJ1-1 TRBV11-2 CASSLDRLGVSTEAFF TGTGCCAGCAGCTTAGATCGGTTGGGGGTCAGCACTGAAGCTTTCTTT
TRBD1 . TRBJ1-2 TRBV19 CASRMGTGDNYGYTF TGTGCCAGTAGGATGGGGACAGGGGATAACTATGGCTACACCTTC
. few TRBJ2-2 TRBV12-3/TRBV12-4 CASRTSGTKNTGELFF TGTGCCAGCAGGACCTCCGGGACAAAGAACACCGGGGAGCTGTTTTTT
. few TRBJ2-2 TRBV6-6 CASSYSGRNTGELFF TGTGCCAGCAGTTACTCGGGTCGCAACACCGGGGAGCTGTTTTTT
. few TRBJ2-7 TRBV10-3 CAISVAQDYEQYF TGTGCCATCAGTGTCGCGCAGGACTACGAGCAGTACTTC
. few TRBJ1-4 TRBV27 CASSFGNIEKLFF TGTGCCAGCAGTTTTGGGAACATTGAAAAACTGTTTTTT
TRBD1 . TRBJ1-1 TRBV5-1 CASLGQGGGTEAFF TGCGCCAGCCTTGGACAGGGAGGAGGAACTGAAGCTTTCTTT